The clone carrying this T cell receptor beta chain appeared a few times. Its antigen is as yet unknown. Unique molecular identifiers had been added to the TCR beta cDNA libraries. TCRdb called the PCR reads again in MiXCR, with one record for every CDR3 protein. The repertoire holds about 770,000 distinct CDR3 sequences, about 43% seen once, with 4.9% in the top ten. This sample is drawn from a study of post-analysis software for immune sequencing data. Study-level results: When compared against controls, multiple sclerosis patients showed significantly lower normalized Chao1 diversity. TRBV5-6, TRBV5-1 and TRBV20-1 belonged to a set of five TRBV segments that were more frequent in patients than controls.

The V and J ends lost 4 bases and 7 bases, in that order; junction bases with no gene match: 2. Looked up from germline, CDR1 is SGDLS and CDR2 is YYNGEE. The CDR3 length is 11 residues. The source material was blood. The rearrangement uses TRBV9 and TRBJ2-7, with 7 bases aligning to TRBD2. This receptor was obtained from a girl aged 5-17 years with multiple sclerosis. The CDR3 sequence is CASSHGREQYF. CDR3 DNA sequence: TGTGCCAGCAGCCACGGGAGGGAGCAGTACTTC.